This TCR beta chain was recorded in a study of blood T cells in healthy people across ages. CDR3 length: 13 amino acids. The ends were cut back, 5 bases at V and 2 bases at J, with 9 bases in the middle. Germline CDR1 reads SGHTA; CDR2 reads FQGNSA. Then a second PCR, running about 7 to 11 cycles, was carried out with a sample-barcoded 5' primer and a J-beta primer mix. In TCRdb, the 5' RACE reads were re-called with MiXCR into one record per CDR3 protein. The sample lists around 320,000 distinct CDR3 sequences; 25% to 30% were seen once. This clonotype showed up just a few times. This receptor was obtained from a woman aged 70-85 years in good health. The chain combines TRBV7-2 with TRBJ2-5; tentative D call: TRBD1 (6 bases). Sequenced: blood. This chain's CDR3 is CASSAGQQETQYF. CDR3 in DNA: TGTGCCAGCAGCGCTGGACAGCAAGAGACCCAGTACTTC.